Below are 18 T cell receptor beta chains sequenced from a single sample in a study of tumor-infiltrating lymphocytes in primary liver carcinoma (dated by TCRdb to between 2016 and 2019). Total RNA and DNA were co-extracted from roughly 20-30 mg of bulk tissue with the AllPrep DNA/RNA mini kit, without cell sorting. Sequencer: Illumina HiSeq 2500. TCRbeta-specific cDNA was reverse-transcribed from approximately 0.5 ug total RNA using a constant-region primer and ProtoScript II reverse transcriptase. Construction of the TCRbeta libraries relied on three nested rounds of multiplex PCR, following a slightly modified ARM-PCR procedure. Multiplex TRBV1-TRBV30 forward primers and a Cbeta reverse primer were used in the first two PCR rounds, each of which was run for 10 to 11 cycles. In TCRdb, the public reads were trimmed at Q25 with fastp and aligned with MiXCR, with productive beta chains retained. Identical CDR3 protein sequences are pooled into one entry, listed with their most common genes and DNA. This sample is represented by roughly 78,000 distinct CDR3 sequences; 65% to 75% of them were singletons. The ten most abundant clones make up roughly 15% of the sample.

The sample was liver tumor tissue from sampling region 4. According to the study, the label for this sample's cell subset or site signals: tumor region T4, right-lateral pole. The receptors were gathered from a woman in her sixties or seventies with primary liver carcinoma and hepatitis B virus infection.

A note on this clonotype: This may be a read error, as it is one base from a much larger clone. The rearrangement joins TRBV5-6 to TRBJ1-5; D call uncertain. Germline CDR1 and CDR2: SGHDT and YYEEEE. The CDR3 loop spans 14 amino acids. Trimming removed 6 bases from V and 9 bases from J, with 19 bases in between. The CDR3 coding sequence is TGTGCCAGCAACTTAGAAGGGTGGGGTATGCCCCAGCATTTT. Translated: CASNLEGWGMPQHF.

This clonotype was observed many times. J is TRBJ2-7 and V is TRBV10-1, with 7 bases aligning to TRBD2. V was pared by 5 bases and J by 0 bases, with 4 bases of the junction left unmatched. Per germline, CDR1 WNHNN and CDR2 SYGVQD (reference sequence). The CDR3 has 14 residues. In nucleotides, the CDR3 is TGCGCCAGCAGTCGTGGCGGGAGCTCCTACGAGCAGTACTTC. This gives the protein CASSRGGSSYEQYF.

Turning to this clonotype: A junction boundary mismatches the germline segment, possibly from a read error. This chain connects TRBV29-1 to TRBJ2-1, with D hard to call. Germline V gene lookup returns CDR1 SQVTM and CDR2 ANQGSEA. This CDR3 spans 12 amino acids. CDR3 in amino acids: CSVQDSYNVQFF. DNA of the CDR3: TGCAGCGTACAAGACTCCTACAATGTGCAGTTCTTC.

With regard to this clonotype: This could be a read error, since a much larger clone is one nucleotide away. CDR3 sequence: CACRTGGGGYNEQFF. CDR3 sequence (DNA): TGTGCCTGCAGAACAGGGGGGGGTGGGTACAATGAGCAGTTCTTC. V and J are TRBV28 and TRBJ2-1; D possibly corresponds to TRBD1 (8 bases). Germline V gene sequence: CDR1 MDHEN, CDR2 SYDVKM. The CDR3 is 15 residues long.

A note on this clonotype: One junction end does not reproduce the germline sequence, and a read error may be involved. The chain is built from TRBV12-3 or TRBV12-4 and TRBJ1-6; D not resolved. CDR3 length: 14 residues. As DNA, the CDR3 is TGTGCCTGCAGTTCACGTGGGCAGAATTCACCCCTTCACTTT. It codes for CACSSRGQNSPLHF.

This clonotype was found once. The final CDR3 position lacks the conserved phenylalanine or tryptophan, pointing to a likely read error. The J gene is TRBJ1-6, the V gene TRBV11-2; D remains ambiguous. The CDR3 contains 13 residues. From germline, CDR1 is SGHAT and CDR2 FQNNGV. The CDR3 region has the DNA TGTACCAGTAGCTTAGAGCCGGGTTCACCCCTCCACTTG. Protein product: CTSSLEPGSPLHL.

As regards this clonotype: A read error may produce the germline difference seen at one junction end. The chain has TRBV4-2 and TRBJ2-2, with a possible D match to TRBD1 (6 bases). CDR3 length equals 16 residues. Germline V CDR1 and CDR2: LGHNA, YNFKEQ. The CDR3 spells CASSHAVGARAGELFF. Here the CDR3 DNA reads TGTGCCAGTAGCCATGCTGTGGGGGCGAGAGCCGGGGAGCTGTTTTTT.

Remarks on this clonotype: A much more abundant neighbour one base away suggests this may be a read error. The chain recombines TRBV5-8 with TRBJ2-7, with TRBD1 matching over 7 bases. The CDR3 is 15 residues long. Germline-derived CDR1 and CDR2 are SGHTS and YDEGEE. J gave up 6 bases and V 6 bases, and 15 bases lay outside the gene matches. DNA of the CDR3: TGTGCCAGCAACCAAGGGACAGTCAACCGGGGCGAGCAGTACTTC. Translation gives CASNQGTVNRGEQYF.

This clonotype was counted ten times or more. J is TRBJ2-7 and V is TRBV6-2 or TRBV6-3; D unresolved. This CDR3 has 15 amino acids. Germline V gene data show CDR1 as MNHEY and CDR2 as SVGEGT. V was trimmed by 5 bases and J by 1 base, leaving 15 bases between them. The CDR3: CASSPVGFQSYEQYF. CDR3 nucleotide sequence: TGTGCCAGCAGTCCCGTGGGGTTCCAATCCTACGAGCAGTACTTC.

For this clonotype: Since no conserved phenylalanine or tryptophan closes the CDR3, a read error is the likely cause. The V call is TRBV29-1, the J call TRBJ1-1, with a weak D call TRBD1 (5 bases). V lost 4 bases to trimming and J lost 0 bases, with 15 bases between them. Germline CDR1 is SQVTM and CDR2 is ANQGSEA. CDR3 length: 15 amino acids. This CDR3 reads CSVGPRQRLNTEAFS. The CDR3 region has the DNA TGCAGCGTTGGCCCGAGACAGAGACTGAACACTGAAGCTTTCTCT.

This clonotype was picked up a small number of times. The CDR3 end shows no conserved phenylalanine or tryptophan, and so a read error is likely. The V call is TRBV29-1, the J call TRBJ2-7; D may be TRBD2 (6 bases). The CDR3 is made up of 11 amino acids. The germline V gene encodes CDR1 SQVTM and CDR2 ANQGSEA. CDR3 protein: CSVGTPYEQYL. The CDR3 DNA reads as TGTAGCGTCGGGACTCCCTACGAGCAGTACTTA.

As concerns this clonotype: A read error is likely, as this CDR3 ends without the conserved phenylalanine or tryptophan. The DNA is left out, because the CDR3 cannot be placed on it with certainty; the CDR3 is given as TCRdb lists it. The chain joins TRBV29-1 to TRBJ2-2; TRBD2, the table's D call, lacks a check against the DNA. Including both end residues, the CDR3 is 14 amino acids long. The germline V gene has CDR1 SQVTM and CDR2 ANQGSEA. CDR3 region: CSVGLALNTGELLS.

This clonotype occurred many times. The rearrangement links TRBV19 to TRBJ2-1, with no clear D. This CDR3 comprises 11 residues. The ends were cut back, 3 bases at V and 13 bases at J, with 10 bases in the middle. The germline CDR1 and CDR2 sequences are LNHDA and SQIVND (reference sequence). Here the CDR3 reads CASSIGEAQFF. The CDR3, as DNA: TGTGCCAGTAGTATTGGGGAAGCCCAGTTCTTC.

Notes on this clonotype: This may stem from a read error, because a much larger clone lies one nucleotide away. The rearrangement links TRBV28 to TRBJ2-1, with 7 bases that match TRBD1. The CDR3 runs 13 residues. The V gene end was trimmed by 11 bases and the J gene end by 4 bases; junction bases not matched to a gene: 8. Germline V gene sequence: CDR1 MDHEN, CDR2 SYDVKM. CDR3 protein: CAGSGTVYNEQFF. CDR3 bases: TGTGCCGGCTCCGGGACAGTTTACAATGAGCAGTTCTTC.

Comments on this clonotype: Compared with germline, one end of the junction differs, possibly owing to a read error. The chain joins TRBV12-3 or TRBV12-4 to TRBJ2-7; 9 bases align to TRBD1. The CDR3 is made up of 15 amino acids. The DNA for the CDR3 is TGTGCCATCAGTCCTCGGGACAGGGCCGTCGGCCGACCATACTTT. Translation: CAISPRDRAVGRPYF.

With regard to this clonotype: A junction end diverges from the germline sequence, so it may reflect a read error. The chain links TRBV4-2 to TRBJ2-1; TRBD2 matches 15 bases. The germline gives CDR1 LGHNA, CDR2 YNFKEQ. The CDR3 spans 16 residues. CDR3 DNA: TGTGCCAACAGCCAGCTGGGACTAGCGGGAGGTGGTGAGCAGTTCTTC. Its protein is CANSQLGLAGGGEQFF.

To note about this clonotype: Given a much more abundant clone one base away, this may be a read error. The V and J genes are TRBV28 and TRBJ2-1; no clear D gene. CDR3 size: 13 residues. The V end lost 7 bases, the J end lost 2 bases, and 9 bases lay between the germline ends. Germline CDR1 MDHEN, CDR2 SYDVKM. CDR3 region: CASTSTAYNEQFF. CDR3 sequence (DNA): TGTGCCAGCACTTCCACAGCCTACAATGAGCAGTTCTTC.

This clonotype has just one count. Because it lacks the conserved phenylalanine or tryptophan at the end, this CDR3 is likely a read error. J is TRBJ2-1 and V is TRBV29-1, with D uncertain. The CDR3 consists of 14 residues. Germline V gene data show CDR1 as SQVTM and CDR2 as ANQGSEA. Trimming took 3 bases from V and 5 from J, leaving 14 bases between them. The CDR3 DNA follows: TGCAGCGTTGAGCCGGCAGGATCCGACAATGAGCAGTTCTAC. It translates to CSVEPAGSDNEQFY.